This is a list of T cell receptor beta chains from one sample in a study of T cell responses to AZD1222 COVID-19 vaccine. Assay: immunoSEQ multiplex PCR; the TCRdb copy retains only in-frame clones and omits some. The sample holds around 110,000 clones, about 91% seen once. The source material was peripheral blood, sampled on day 0 of AZD1222 vaccination. Source of these receptors: an adult in good health. CDR3s include the opening cysteine and the closing phenylalanine or tryptophan. Not every row has a clone size; where given, it reads once, few, many or a size class.

j_call v_call clone_size cdr3_aa
TRBJ1-2 TRBV19 - CASSSSGTNYGYTF
TRBJ1-3 TRBV29-1 - CSVEEGAGGGNTIYF
TRBJ2-5 TRBV3-1/TRBV3-2 few CASSLPGGLAGGPQETQYF
TRBJ1-1 TRBV19 - CASCPQGFINTEAFF
TRBJ2-2 TRBV11-2 - CASSRTSGATGELFF
TRBJ2-5 TRBV7-3 - CASSLNRAGGPLETQYF
TRBJ1-1 TRBV5-1 - CASSVGDLPNTEAFF
TRBJ2-5 TRBV7-2 - CASSLTSSGQETQYF
TRBJ2-1 TRBV27 - CASSLSDSRLEQFF
TRBJ1-3 TRBV7-9 - CASSTTERGLSGNTIYF
TRBJ1-1 TRBV19 once CATQGRLYTEAFF
TRBJ2-5 TRBV12-3/TRBV12-4 - CASSKGGTETQYF
TRBJ1-2 TRBV19 - CASSQDSLQEANYGYTF
TRBJ2-5 TRBV5-4 - CASSPRTSPGRKTQYF
TRBJ2-1 TRBV7-2 - CASSTGTRVEGQFF
TRBJ1-2 TRBV7-3 - CASSRGGRDENYGYTF
TRBJ1-1 TRBV28 - CASARGGTGNTEAFF
TRBJ2-4 TRBV4-1 - CASSQATTLAKNIQYF
TRBJ2-5 TRBV12-3/TRBV12-4 - CASSRGETQYF
TRBJ1-3 TRBV7-9 - CASSLAGGNTIYF
TRBJ2-3 TRBV7-6 - CASSPWDRGRSLARIKAQYF
TRBJ1-3 TRBV29-1 - CSAGQGFSGNTIYF
TRBJ2-7 TRBV12-3/TRBV12-4 - CASKPGGLYEQYF
TRBJ1-2 TRBV7-9 - CASSQDLGSGYTF
TRBJ1-1 TRBV6-5 few CASSYEFRVAAEAFF
TRBJ2-5 TRBV25-1 - CASSEQGPGAQYF
TRBJ2-7 TRBV5-8 - CASSHGSPAAYEQYF
TRBJ1-1 TRBV7-2 - CASSLVGGSWNTEAFF
TRBJ1-6 TRBV9 - CASSKGGNSPLHF
TRBJ2-2 TRBV27 once CASSFGRGDTGELFF
TRBJ2-2 TRBV2 - CASIVERVGVGTGELFF
TRBJ1-6 TRBV7-3 - CASSFVGFGSPLHF
TRBJ2-2 TRBV6-2/TRBV6-3 - CASSRLENTGELFF
TRBJ2-6 TRBV10-3 once CAISESVGSGANVLTF
TRBJ1-5 TRBV7-2 - CASSLATGGQPQHF
TRBJ2-1 TRBV21-1 - CAGEEGSYNEQFF
TRBJ2-1 TRBV6-5 - CASSYLRGQRSNEQFF
TRBJ1-1 TRBV7-9 - CASRGTGPMNTEAFF
TRBJ2-7 TRBV5-5 - CASSLGPRRESYEQYF
TRBJ1-2 TRBV21-1 once CASSISGVTGRLWYTF
TRBJ2-1 TRBV7-2 - CASSFPQAEQFF
TRBJ2-3 TRBV3-1/TRBV3-2 once CASSQSTNTQYF
TRBJ1-4 TRBV5-4 - CASSLFSGASSNEKLFF
TRBJ1-1 TRBV6-2/TRBV6-3 once CASSIRGPPFF
TRBJ2-2 TRBV21-1 once CASSKTSGTAGELFF
TRBJ2-5 TRBV7-2 - CASSLEVNRAETQYF
TRBJ2-1 TRBV7-9 - CASSPGQGRGNEQFF
TRBJ1-6 TRBV6-5 - CASKVWSSYNSPLHF
TRBJ1-1 TRBV3-1/TRBV3-2 - CASSLRHLALGAFF
TRBJ2-5 TRBV18 - CASSPMGIETQYF
TRBJ1-1 TRBV18 - CASSGGGWTEAFF
TRBJ2-1 TRBV18 many CASSPLGGGQNNYNEQFF
TRBJ1-2 TRBV2 - CASSVPTGEDYGYTF
TRBJ1-3 TRBV7-2 - CASSLGGQGVNTIYF
TRBJ1-2 TRBV7-2 - CASQSGWGGYGYTF
TRBJ2-7 TRBV5-6 - CASSLWTSGPAREQYF
TRBJ1-2 TRBV7-2 - CASSPEGTNYGYTF
TRBJ2-5 TRBV4-3 - CASSQDGPRETQYF
TRBJ2-1 TRBV19 few CASSVTSGSGNEQFF